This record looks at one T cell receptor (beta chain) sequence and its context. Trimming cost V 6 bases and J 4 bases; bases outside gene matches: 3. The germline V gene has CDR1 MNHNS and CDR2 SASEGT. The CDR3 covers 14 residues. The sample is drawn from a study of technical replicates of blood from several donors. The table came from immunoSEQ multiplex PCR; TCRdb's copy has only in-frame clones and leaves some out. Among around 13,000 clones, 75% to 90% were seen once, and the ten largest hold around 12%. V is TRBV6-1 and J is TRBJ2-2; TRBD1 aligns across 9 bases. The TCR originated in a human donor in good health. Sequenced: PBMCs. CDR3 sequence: CASRGTGRTGELFF. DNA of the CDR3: TGTGCCAGCAGGGGGACAGGGCGCACCGGGGAGCTGTTTTTT.